This TCR beta chain was recovered during a study of blood T cell repertoires in COVID-19. In the study overall: The study drew acute and convalescent COVID-19 samples from the United States, Italy and Spain. Sources were T cells, B-cell-depleted T cells, or PBMCs; the material itself was cDNA or gDNA.

Original processing methods: The authors estimated nucleated cell counts from reference gene primer amplification. Profiled with immunoSEQ multiplex PCR; TCRdb holds only in-frame clones, not every one. V and J calls and clone size follow that table, whereas D and trimming were derived from the DNA. The sample lists around 500,000 clones, approximately 83% occurring once. CDR3 length equals 13 residues. V lost 2 bases, J lost 2 bases, and 6 bases lay in between. The gene calls are TRBV12-3 or TRBV12-4 and TRBJ1-1, with D hard to call. The source is a human donor in a cohort sampled during active COVID-19. Sequencing used peripheral blood. In nucleotides, the CDR3 is TGTGCCAGCAGTTTATGGAGTAACACTGAAGCTTTCTTT. Residues: CASSLWSNTEAFF.